The sample holds many counts of the clone carrying this T cell receptor (beta chain). Per germline, CDR1 ENHRY and CDR2 SYGVKD. CDR3 size: 14 residues. The trim removed 5 bases at V and 7 bases at J, leaving 6 bases unmatched. TCRdb ran MiXCR on the RT-PCR reads and lists one entry per CDR3 protein. The sample holds more than 600,000 distinct CDR3 sequences, approximately 15% seen once. The TCR sequence derives from a female donor in good health, serving as a healthy control. The V gene is TRBV10-3, the J gene TRBJ2-7; 12 bases are shared with TRBD1. Sequences were obtained from memory CD4+ T cells from blood. In DNA, the CDR3 is TGTGCCATCAGTAGGGGACAGGGGGCAAGTGAGCAGTACTTC. Translating gives CAISRGQGASEQYF.